The clone carrying this TCR beta chain is a singleton in its sample. The source of the sample is a study of blood T cell repertoires in COVID-19. Study as a whole: Acute-phase and convalescent COVID-19 samples originated in the United States, Italy and Spain. The cDNA or gDNA used as material had been derived from T cells, B-cell-depleted T cells, or PBMCs.

How the authors handled the data: Reference gene primer amplification yielded estimated nucleated cell counts. Profiling relied on immunoSEQ multiplex PCR, and the TCRdb table lists in-frame clones only, not all of them. V and J calls and clone size are copied from that table; D and trimming were computed from the DNA. The data show approximately 250,000 clones, 84% seen once. V gave up 5 bases and J gave up 8 bases; unmatched junction bases: 13. CDR1 is MDHEN and CDR2 is SYDVKM in the germline V gene. There are 16 residues in the CDR3. Sequencing used peripheral blood. This receptor was taken from a human donor in a cohort sampled during active COVID-19. This rearrangement joins TRBV28 to TRBJ1-4; TRBD1 agrees at 8 bases. The DNA for the CDR3 is TGTGCCAGCAGTCCAACTCAGGGGGCTCAACGGGAAAAACTGTTTTTT. Translation gives CASSPTQGAQREKLFF.